This is a list of T cell receptor beta chains from one sample in a study of cytomegalovirus exposure and HLA in healthy donors. Sequenced by immunoSEQ multiplex PCR; TCRdb stores in-frame clones only, minus some. The table shows some 150,000 clones, with over 70% occurring only once. Sample: PBMCs. The receptors were gathered from a man in his thirties or forties in good health and CMV-seronegative. Each CDR3 is given with its conserved first and last residue. The order of the fields is V gene, J gene, CDR3 protein.

v_gene: TRBV5-1
j_gene: TRBJ2-7
CDR3aa: CASSSTLAGRYEQYF

v_gene: TRBV27
j_gene: TRBJ1-2
CDR3aa: CASSLGPPANYGYTF

v_gene: TRBV5-4
j_gene: TRBJ1-2
CDR3aa: CASSLPGSDYGYTF

v_gene: TRBV5-1
j_gene: TRBJ1-2
CDR3aa: CASSHGGQEGGYTF

v_gene: TRBV7-3
j_gene: TRBJ2-1
CDR3aa: CASSTGLYNEQFF

v_gene: TRBV7-7
j_gene: TRBJ1-1
CDR3aa: CASSSSRLTEAFF

v_gene: TRBV19
j_gene: TRBJ1-1
CDR3aa: CASSKGQQNTEAFF

v_gene: TRBV27
j_gene: TRBJ2-3
CDR3aa: CASRGGADTQYF

v_gene: TRBV7-2
j_gene: TRBJ1-6
CDR3aa: CASSPGGYNSPLHF

v_gene: TRBV9
j_gene: TRBJ2-5
CDR3aa: CASSLELAGGRETQYF

v_gene: TRBV12-5
j_gene: .
CDR3aa: CASASGEAGNEQYF

v_gene: TRBV7-6
j_gene: TRBJ1-2
CDR3aa: CASSPQTGGYYGYTF

v_gene: TRBV27
j_gene: TRBJ2-3
CDR3aa: CASSFRRGTQYF

v_gene: TRBV28
j_gene: TRBJ1-4
CDR3aa: CASRSWASTNEKLFF

v_gene: TRBV10-3
j_gene: TRBJ2-7
CDR3aa: CAITGQGQYEQYF

v_gene: TRBV18
j_gene: TRBJ2-7
CDR3aa: CASSPLDSSYEQYF

v_gene: TRBV29-1
j_gene: TRBJ2-2
CDR3aa: CSVEDRHRVNAGELFF

v_gene: TRBV19
j_gene: TRBJ2-7
CDR3aa: CASSIDYSYEQYF

v_gene: TRBV28
j_gene: TRBJ2-3
CDR3aa: CASSFAGGSGDTQYF

v_gene: TRBV6-6
j_gene: TRBJ2-2
CDR3aa: CASSFVGELFF

v_gene: TRBV7-9
j_gene: TRBJ2-7
CDR3aa: CASSLDTYEQYF

v_gene: TRBV30
j_gene: TRBJ1-5
CDR3aa: CAWSVEAQPQHF

v_gene: TRBV9
j_gene: TRBJ2-7
CDR3aa: CASSVWDRPYEQYF

v_gene: TRBV4-3
j_gene: TRBJ2-7
CDR3aa: CASSQDWRGHEQYF

v_gene: TRBV6-1
j_gene: TRBJ2-1
CDR3aa: CASSEARLAGADEQFF

v_gene: TRBV14
j_gene: TRBJ2-3
CDR3aa: CASSQGAQLFTDTQYF

v_gene: TRBV6-5
j_gene: TRBJ2-5
CDR3aa: CASNQAGPEETQYF

v_gene: TRBV11-2
j_gene: TRBJ1-5
CDR3aa: CASSMDRPGGQPQHF

v_gene: TRBV5-1
j_gene: TRBJ1-1
CDR3aa: CASSLDRGLSNTEAFF

v_gene: TRBV6-5
j_gene: TRBJ1-2
CDR3aa: CASSRPGQSDYGYTF

v_gene: TRBV7-3
j_gene: TRBJ2-1
CDR3aa: CASSSPGARRQFF

v_gene: TRBV6-5
j_gene: TRBJ1-1
CDR3aa: CASSYSIQGASTEAFF

v_gene: TRBV7-8
j_gene: TRBJ1-4
CDR3aa: CASSLSTGEEKLFF

v_gene: TRBV7-8
j_gene: TRBJ2-3
CDR3aa: CASSPLAGALTAQYF

v_gene: TRBV7-2
j_gene: TRBJ2-7
CDR3aa: CASSPQINSYEQYF

v_gene: TRBV28
j_gene: TRBJ1-2
CDR3aa: CASSLFRTDYGYTF

v_gene: TRBV18
j_gene: TRBJ1-2
CDR3aa: CASSRTDRPYGYTF

v_gene: TRBV7-8
j_gene: TRBJ1-6
CDR3aa: CASSFFTTGSRSPLHF

v_gene: TRBV27
j_gene: TRBJ1-2
CDR3aa: CASSPNTVSELANYGYTF

v_gene: TRBV7-6
j_gene: TRBJ1-1
CDR3aa: CASSLGSGASNTEAFF

v_gene: TRBV14
j_gene: TRBJ2-5
CDR3aa: CASSPLRDRGGETQYF

v_gene: TRBV9
j_gene: TRBJ2-2
CDR3aa: CASSPSGGSTGELFF

v_gene: TRBV29-1
j_gene: TRBJ1-4
CDR3aa: CSVGGGQGREKLFF

v_gene: TRBV25-1
j_gene: TRBJ1-5
CDR3aa: CASSEAGSGQPQHF

v_gene: TRBV5-1
j_gene: TRBJ2-1
CDR3aa: CASSLGLDYNEQFF

v_gene: TRBV18
j_gene: TRBJ1-4
CDR3aa: CASSRLGEKLFF